The T cell receptor beta chain under discussion was sequenced for a study of blood T cell repertoires in COVID-19. Background on the study: From T cells, B-cell-depleted T cells, or PBMCs came the material, which was cDNA or gDNA.

The authors' processing: By means of reference gene primer amplification, nucleated cell counts were estimated. Libraries were prepared by immunoSEQ multiplex PCR; TCRdb keeps only in-frame clonotypes and omits some of them. From that table come the V and J calls and clone size; the DNA was used to work out D and trimming. The data hold some 210,000 clones, with more than 85% observed a single time. This clone was counted a single time. Germline V CDR1 and CDR2: LGHDT, YNNKEL (reference sequence). Trimming cost V 4 bases and J 3 bases, with 21 bases left between them. This CDR3 is 17 amino acids long.

This clonotype was obtained from a man in his 60s with COVID-19, enrolled during active disease. Sequencing was carried out using peripheral blood. J is TRBJ1-2 and V is TRBV3-1 (or the pseudogene TRBV3-2); D unclear. The DNA for the CDR3 is TGTGCCAGCAGCCCACCTAGAAGTGGAGGTTTGTACTATGGCTACACCTTC. Its translation is CASSPPRSGGLYYGYTF.